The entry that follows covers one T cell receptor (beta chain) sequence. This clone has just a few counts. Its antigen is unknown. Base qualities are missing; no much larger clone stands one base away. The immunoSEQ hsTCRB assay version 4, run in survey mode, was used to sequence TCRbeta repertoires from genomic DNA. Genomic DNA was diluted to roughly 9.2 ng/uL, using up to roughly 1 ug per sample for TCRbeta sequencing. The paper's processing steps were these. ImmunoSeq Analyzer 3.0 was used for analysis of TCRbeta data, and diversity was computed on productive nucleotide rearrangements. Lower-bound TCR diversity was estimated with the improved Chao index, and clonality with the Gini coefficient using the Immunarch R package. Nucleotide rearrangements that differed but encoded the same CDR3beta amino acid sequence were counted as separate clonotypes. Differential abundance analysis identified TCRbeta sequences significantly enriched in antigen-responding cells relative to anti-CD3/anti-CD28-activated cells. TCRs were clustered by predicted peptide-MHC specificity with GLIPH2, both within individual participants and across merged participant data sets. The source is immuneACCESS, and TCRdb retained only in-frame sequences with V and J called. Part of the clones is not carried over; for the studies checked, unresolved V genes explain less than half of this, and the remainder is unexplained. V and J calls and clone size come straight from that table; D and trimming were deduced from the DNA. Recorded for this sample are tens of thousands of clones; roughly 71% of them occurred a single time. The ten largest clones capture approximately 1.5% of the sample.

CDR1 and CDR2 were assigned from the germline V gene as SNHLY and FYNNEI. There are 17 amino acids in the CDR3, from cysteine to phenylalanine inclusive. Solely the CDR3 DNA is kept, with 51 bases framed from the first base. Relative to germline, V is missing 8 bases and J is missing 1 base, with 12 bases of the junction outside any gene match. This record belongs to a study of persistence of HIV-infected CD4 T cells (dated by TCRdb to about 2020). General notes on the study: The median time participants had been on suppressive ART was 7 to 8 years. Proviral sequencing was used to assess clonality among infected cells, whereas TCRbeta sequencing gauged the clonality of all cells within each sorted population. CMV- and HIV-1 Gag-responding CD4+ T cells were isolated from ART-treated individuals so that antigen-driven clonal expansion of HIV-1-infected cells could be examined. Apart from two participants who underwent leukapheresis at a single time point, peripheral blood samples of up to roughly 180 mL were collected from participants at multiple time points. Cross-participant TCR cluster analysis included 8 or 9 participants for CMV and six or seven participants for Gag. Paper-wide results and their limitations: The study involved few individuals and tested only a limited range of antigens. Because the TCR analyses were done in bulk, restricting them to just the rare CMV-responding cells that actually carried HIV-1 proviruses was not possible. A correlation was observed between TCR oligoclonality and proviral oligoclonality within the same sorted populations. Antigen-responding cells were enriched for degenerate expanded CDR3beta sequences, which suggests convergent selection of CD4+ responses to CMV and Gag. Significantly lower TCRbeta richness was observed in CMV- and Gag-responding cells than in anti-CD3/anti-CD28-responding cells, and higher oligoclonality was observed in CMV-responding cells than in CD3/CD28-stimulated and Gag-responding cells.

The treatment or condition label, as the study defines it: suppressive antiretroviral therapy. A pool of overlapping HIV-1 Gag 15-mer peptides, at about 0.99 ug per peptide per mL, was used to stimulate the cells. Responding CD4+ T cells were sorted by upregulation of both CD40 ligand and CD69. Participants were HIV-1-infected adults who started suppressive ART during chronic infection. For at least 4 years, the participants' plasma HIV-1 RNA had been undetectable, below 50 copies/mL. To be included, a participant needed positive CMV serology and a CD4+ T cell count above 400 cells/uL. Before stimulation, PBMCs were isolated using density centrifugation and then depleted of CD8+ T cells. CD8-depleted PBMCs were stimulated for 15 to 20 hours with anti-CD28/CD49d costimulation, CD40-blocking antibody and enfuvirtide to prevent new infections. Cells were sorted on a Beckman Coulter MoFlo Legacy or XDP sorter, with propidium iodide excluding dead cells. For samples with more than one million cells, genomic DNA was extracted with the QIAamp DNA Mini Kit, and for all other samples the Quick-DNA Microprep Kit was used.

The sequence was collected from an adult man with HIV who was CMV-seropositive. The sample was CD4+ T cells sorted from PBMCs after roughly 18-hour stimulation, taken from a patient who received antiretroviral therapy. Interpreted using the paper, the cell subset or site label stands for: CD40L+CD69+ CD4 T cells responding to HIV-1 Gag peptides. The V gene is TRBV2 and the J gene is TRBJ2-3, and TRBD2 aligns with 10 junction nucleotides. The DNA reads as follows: TGTGCCAGCGGCATCGGGGCTAGCGGGGGTCGCACAGATACGCAGTATTTT. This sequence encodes CASGIGASGGRTDTQYF.